Below are 20 T cell receptor beta chains sequenced from a single sample in a study of CD8 T cells in ankylosing spondylitis. TCRdb reprocessed the 5' RACE reads via MiXCR and lists one record per CDR3 protein. Of 350,000 or so distinct CDR3 sequences detected, around a tenth appear once; the ten largest clones hold roughly 9%. Sequenced sample: blood, either unsorted or a sorted T cell fraction (not recorded which). These receptors came from a female donor with ankylosing spondylitis or in good health (not recorded which).

This chain connects TRBV20-1 to TRBJ2-7; 8 bases are shared with TRBD2. Trimming cost V 5 bases and J 2 bases; bases outside gene matches: 11. CDR3 length: 15 residues. Per germline, CDR1 DFQATT and CDR2 SNEGSKA (reference sequence). The CDR3 DNA reads TGCAGTGCTCCTCGTCCGGCGGGAGGTACCTACGAGCAGTACTTC. Translation gives CSAPRPAGGTYEQYF.

This clonotype was found many times. The chain carries TRBV10-3 and TRBJ2-2; D possibly uses TRBD1 or TRBD2 (6 bases each). The V end was cut by 6 bases, the J end by 1 base, with 12 bases between. The CDR3 is 15 amino acids. Germline CDR1 reads ENHRY; CDR2 reads SYGVKD. This CDR3 reads CAIRLGGLNTGELFF. CDR3 in DNA: TGTGCCATCAGGCTGGGGGGCCTGAACACCGGGGAGCTGTTTTTT.

This sequence joins TRBV7-9 and TRBJ2-1; 8 bases fit TRBD2. This CDR3 spans 13 amino acids. The V and J ends lost 5 bases and 10 bases, in that order; junction bases with no gene match: 7. Germline assignment: CDR1 SEHNR and CDR2 FQNEAQ (reference sequence). CDR3 loop: CASSGSGGGEQFF. CDR3 bases: TGTGCCAGCAGCGGAAGCGGGGGCGGGGAGCAGTTCTTC.

The chain employs TRBV20-1 and TRBJ2-1; TRBD1 matches 12 bases. This CDR3 is 13 amino acids long. Germline loops: CDR1 DFQATT, CDR2 SNEGSKA (reference sequence). Unmatched junction bases numbered 7, after V lost 8 bases and J lost 8 bases. The CDR3 nucleotides read TGCAGTACCCGGGACAGGGGGCTCTATGAGCAGTTCTTC. This gives the protein CSTRDRGLYEQFF.

There are many counts of this clonotype. This chain connects TRBV5-6 to TRBJ2-1; 8 nucleotides agree with TRBD1. The CDR3 covers 15 residues. Germline-derived CDR1 and CDR2 are SGHDT and YYEEEE. V shed 2 bases and J 7 bases; nucleotides not matched to a gene: 8. For the CDR3, the DNA is TGTGCCAGCAGCTTCGCGGCAGGGGGCCGGAATGAGCAGTTCTTC. Protein product: CASSFAAGGRNEQFF.

In regard to this clonotype: This clone may be a read error of a much larger clone one base away. This chain uses TRBV20-1 with TRBJ2-7, with 7 bases lining up with TRBD2. This CDR3 has 11 residues. Germline CDR1 is DFQATT and CDR2 is SNEGSKA (reference sequence). The CDR3 DNA reads as TGCAGTGCTAGGCGGGACTACGAGCAGCACTTC. Translation gives CSARRDYEQHF.

This clonotype came up a few times. The chain combines TRBV7-9 with TRBJ2-4; tentative D call: TRBD2 (6 bases). Germline CDR1 and CDR2: SEHNR and FQNEAQ (reference sequence). The CDR3 spans 12 residues. Trimming stripped 4 bases from V and 15 bases from J, with 16 bases between. Written as DNA, the CDR3 is TGTGCCAGCAGCTCTTCCGGGGGTTCTCTGTACTTC. Translating gives CASSSSGGSLYF.

The J gene is TRBJ1-5, the V gene TRBV6-1, with no clear D. Germline CDR1 and CDR2: MNHNS and SASEGT. Trimming stripped 7 bases from V and 1 base from J, with 11 bases between. The CDR3 loop spans 14 amino acids. The CDR3 loop reads CASTEPYSNQPQHF. DNA of the CDR3: TGTGCCAGCACCGAACCGTACAGCAATCAGCCCCAGCATTTT.

This clonotype was found many times. CDR3 coding DNA: TGTGCCAGCAGCCAATCGGTGAACACTGAAGCTTTCTTT. Translation gives CASSQSVNTEAFF. The gene calls are TRBV16 and TRBJ1-1; D gene unclear. The CDR3 covers 13 residues. Between the trimmed V and J ends, which lost 0 bases and 0 bases, there was a span of 2 bases. Germline V gene data show CDR1 as KGHSY and CDR2 as FQNENV. The whole variable domain, filled in from reference TRBV16 and TRBJ1-1, reads GEEVAQTPKHLVRGEGQKAKLYCAPIKGHSYVFWYQQVLKNEFKFLISFQNENVFDETGMPKERFSAKCLPNSPCSLEIQATKLEDSAVYFCASSQSVNTEAFFGQGTRLTVV.

This clonotype was recorded at least ten times. The chain uses TRBV29-1 and TRBJ2-3; D ambiguous. V gave up 7 bases and J gave up 3 bases, with 17 bases separating them. The length of the CDR3 is 14 residues. The germline gives CDR1 SQVTM, CDR2 ANQGSEA. The CDR3 protein is CSGSPHGRTDTQYF. CDR3 in DNA: TGCAGCGGCAGCCCCCACGGCAGGACAGATACGCAGTATTTT.

This clonotype was observed many times. The chain combines TRBV9 with TRBJ1-1; D is perhaps TRBD1 (6 bases). Germline V gene lookup returns CDR1 SGDLS and CDR2 YYNGEE. The CDR3 is made up of 15 amino acids. The V and J ends lost 6 bases and 1 base respectively, with 16 bases between them. Here the CDR3 DNA reads TGTGCCAGCATTCTCCGGGACACCTCGAACACTGAAGCTTTCTTT. It specifies CASILRDTSNTEAFF.

The genes are TRBV7-2 and TRBJ2-1, with 13 nucleotides matching TRBD2. Germline-derived CDR1 and CDR2 are SGHTA and FQGNSA. CDR3 length: 15 amino acids. J lost 10 bases, V lost 4 bases, and 7 bases had no gene match. CDR3 in DNA: TGTGCCAGCAGCTCGACTAGCGGGAGGCCCTCGGAGCAGTTCTTC. Translated: CASSSTSGRPSEQFF.

As for this clonotype: With a much larger clone just one base away, this may be a read error. The rearrangement links TRBV4-2 to TRBJ2-5, with 11 bases aligning to TRBD2. The CDR3 consists of 16 residues. Germline CDR1 LGHNA, CDR2 YNFKEQ. CDR3 protein: CASTQGPSGGQETQYF. CDR3 DNA sequence: TGTGCCAGCACCCAAGGTCCTAGCGGGGGGCAAGAGACCCAGTACTTC.

In its sample, this clonotype was seen many times. The rearrangement links TRBV20-1 to TRBJ2-1; the match to TRBD2 covers 8 bases. The CDR3 is made up of 15 amino acids. The trim removed 3 bases at V and 5 bases at J, leaving 9 bases unmatched. Per the germline V gene, CDR1 is DFQATT and CDR2 is SNEGSKA (reference sequence). CDR3 region: CSASDGDSGNNEQFF. In DNA form, the CDR3 reads TGCAGTGCTAGCGATGGTGATAGCGGGAACAATGAGCAGTTCTTC.

This clonotype appeared many times. V usage is TRBV20-1 and J usage is TRBJ1-4; tentative D call: TRBD1 (6 bases). The CDR3 spans 13 residues. Trimming removed 1 base at V and 6 bases at J, with 9 bases between. Germline CDR1 DFQATT, CDR2 SNEGSKA (reference sequence). CDR3 nucleotide sequence: TGCAGTGCTAGAGGCCCAGGGGATGAAAAACTGTTTTTT. Translating gives CSARGPGDEKLFF.

The V gene is TRBV28, the J gene TRBJ1-1, with unresolved D. Trimming cost V 7 bases and J 5 bases, with 8 bases left between them. The CDR3 extends over 11 amino acids. CDR1 and CDR2 (germline): MDHEN, SYDVKM. This CDR3 is CASIGLTEAFF. In nucleotides, the CDR3 is TGTGCCAGCATCGGTTTGACTGAAGCTTTCTTT.

In its sample, this clonotype was seen many times. The rearrangement uses TRBV10-2 and TRBJ2-7; D remains unclear. The CDR3 spans 12 residues. Germline lookup yields CDR1 WSHSY and CDR2 SAAADI. Deletions cut 4 bases from V and 7 bases from J, with 11 bases between. The CDR3 nucleotides are TGCGCCAGCAGTGTGGTGATCGGGGAGCAGTACTTC. This gives the protein CASSVVIGEQYF.

V usage is TRBV7-9 and J usage is TRBJ1-2; perhaps TRBD1 as D (5 bases). Trimming stripped 1 base from V and 3 bases from J, with 9 bases between. Germline assignment: CDR1 SEHNR and CDR2 FQNEAQ (reference sequence). This CDR3 comprises 14 residues. CDR3 amino acids: CASSLGVGDYGYTF. CDR3 nucleotides: TGTGCCAGCAGCTTAGGAGTGGGGGACTATGGCTACACCTTC.

The V and J genes are TRBV5-1 and TRBJ2-5; 7 bases map to TRBD2. Looked up from germline, CDR1 is SGHRS and CDR2 is YFSETQ. This CDR3 contains 15 residues. With V trimmed by 2 bases and J by 0 bases, 4 bases remained unmatched. Here the CDR3 DNA reads TGCGCCAGCAGCTTTGGTCTAGCGGACCAAGAGACCCAGTACTTC. Its protein product is CASSFGLADQETQYF.

This clonotype was observed at least ten times. The rearrangement uses TRBV6-1 and TRBJ1-5; TRBD1 matches 7 bases. Germline V gene lookup returns CDR1 MNHNS and CDR2 SASEGT. V was clipped by 5 bases and J by 7 bases; unmatched bases: 14. The CDR3 has 16 residues. This CDR3 reads CASSRERQGSLQPQHF. CDR3 DNA: TGTGCCAGCAGTCGTGAGCGACAGGGAAGTTTACAGCCCCAGCATTTT.